Listed here are 20 T cell receptor beta chains from one sample, sequenced in a study of Siglec-9 on CD8 T cells in melanoma. Profiled with immunoSEQ multiplex PCR; TCRdb holds only in-frame clones, not every one. Of approximately 35,000 clones listed, about 80% are singletons. The material sequenced was Siglec-9- CD8+ T cells sorted from blood. All receptors derive from a human donor in good health.

The V call is TRBV6-5, the J call TRBJ1-2, with D maybe TRBD1 (6 bases). CDR3 length: 15 amino acids. V was shortened by 2 bases and J by 6 bases, with 16 bases between the two germline ends. Germline CDR1 and CDR2: MNHEY and SVGAGI. Written as DNA, the CDR3 is TGTGCCAGCAGTTACGGTTCGGGGGCACCGAATGGCTACACCTTC. Encoded protein: CASSYGSGAPNGYTF.

The chain employs TRBV27 and TRBJ2-2; D is uncertain. CDR1 MNHEY and CDR2 SMNVEV come from the germline V gene (reference sequence). Trimming took off 8 bases at V and 3 bases at J, with 7 bases between the two ends. The CDR3 covers 12 residues. The CDR3 DNA follows: TGTGCCAGCGGTTACGACACCGGGGAGCTGTTTTTT. This sequence encodes CASGYDTGELFF.

As DNA, the CDR3 is TGTGCCAGCAGCCAATATAGCAATCAGCCCCAGCATTTT. Protein: CASSQYSNQPQHF. This chain joins TRBV7-2 and TRBJ1-5; unclear D gene. The CDR3 totals 13 residues. Germline-derived CDR1 and CDR2 are SGHTA and FQGNSA. With 5 bases removed from V and 0 bases from J, the gap between germline ends came to 5 bases.

The V call is TRBV27, the J call TRBJ2-3, with 7 bases identical to TRBD2. V lost 6 bases and J lost 0; bases outside the gene matches: 18. The CDR3 has 19 amino acids. Germline loops: CDR1 MNHEY, CDR2 SMNVEV (reference sequence). CDR3 in DNA: TGTGCCAGCAGCTCATTATTATTAGCGGGTGGAACTAGCACAGATACGCAGTATTTT. Its translation: CASSSLLLAGGTSTDTQYF.

This clone was found once. The sample contains more than one DNA sequence encoding this CDR3. The chain recombines TRBV27 with TRBJ2-7; possible D gene TRBD2, 5 bases. CDR1 and CDR2 (germline): MNHEY, SMNVEV (reference sequence). This CDR3 has 15 amino acids. Between the trimmed V and J ends, which lost 2 bases and 0 bases, there was a span of 11 bases. CDR3 nucleotides: TGTGCCAGCAGTTTACGTGCGGGTCGCTCCTACGAGCAGTACTTC. Translating gives CASSLRAGRSYEQYF.

The chain combines TRBV27 with TRBJ2-7, with unresolved D. The CDR3 has 13 residues. CDR1 MNHEY and CDR2 SMNVEV come from the germline V gene (reference sequence). Trimming took off 1 base at V and 2 bases at J, with 6 bases between the two ends. CDR3 DNA: TGTGCCAGCAGTTTATTCCCGACCTACGAGCAGTACTTC. It yields the protein CASSLFPTYEQYF.

The rearrangement joins TRBV28 to TRBJ2-7; 10 bases agree with TRBD1. The CDR3 loop spans 16 amino acids. Trimming removed 5 bases from V and 4 bases from J; junction bases left unmatched: 11. Germline assignment: CDR1 MDHEN and CDR2 SYDVKM. The CDR3 DNA sequence: TGTGCCAGCAGTACTATCGGGACAGGGGATTTTTACGAGCAGTACTTC. Translation: CASSTIGTGDFYEQYF.

CDR3 amino acids: CASSPSRHDEQFF. In DNA, the CDR3 is TGTGCCAGCAGCCCTAGTCGGCACGATGAGCAGTTCTTC. The chain uses TRBV7-3 and TRBJ2-1; no clear D gene. V lost 5 bases, J lost 8 bases, and 13 bases lay in between. From germline, CDR1 is SGHTA and CDR2 FQGTGA. There are 13 residues in the CDR3.

The chain combines TRBV25-1 with TRBJ1-4; TRBD1 is a possible D gene (5 bases). V was clipped by 5 bases and J by 6 bases, with 13 bases between them. CDR1 is MGHDK, CDR2 SYGVNS, per germline. The CDR3 length is 14 residues. This chain's CDR3 is CASSPRDADEKLFF. The CDR3 DNA reads TGTGCCAGCAGTCCCCGGGACGCGGATGAAAAACTGTTTTTT. The full variable domain, its missing parts supplied by reference TRBV25-1 and TRBJ1-4, is EADIYQTPRYLVIGTGKKITLECSQTMGHDKMYWYQQDPGMELHLIHYSYGVNSTEKGDLSSESTVSRIRTEHFPLTLESARPSHTSQYLCASSPRDADEKLFFGSGTQLSVL.

This clone has a handful of counts. V gene TRBV13 combines with J gene TRBJ1-1; D is ambiguous. This CDR3 is 13 amino acids long. Germline V gene sequence: CDR1 PRHDT, CDR2 FYEKMQ (reference sequence). Trimming took off 2 bases at V and 4 bases at J, with 8 bases between the two ends. CDR3 DNA sequence: TGTGCCAGCAGCTTACAGGAGTCCACTGAAGCTTTCTTT. It encodes CASSLQESTEAFF.

This chain connects TRBV6-5 to TRBJ2-7, with 8 nucleotides matching TRBD1. Germline CDR1 MNHEY, CDR2 SVGAGI. The CDR3 is made up of 15 amino acids. Trimming removed 2 bases from V and 3 bases from J; junction bases left unmatched: 6. The CDR3 protein is CASSYGQGAFYEQYF. DNA for the CDR3: TGTGCCAGCAGTTACGGGCAGGGGGCGTTCTACGAGCAGTACTTC.

V and J are TRBV7-9 and TRBJ2-7, with 10 bases that match TRBD2. Germline V gene sequence: CDR1 SEHNR, CDR2 FQNEAQ (reference sequence). The CDR3 sequence is 19 residues long. Trimming removed 4 bases from V and 2 bases from J; junction bases left unmatched: 17. The CDR3 coding sequence is TGTGCCAGCAGCTACCTCGGTAATAGCGGGAGGATGAGAACCTACGAGCAGTACTTC. Translating it yields CASSYLGNSGRMRTYEQYF.

J is TRBJ2-5 and V is TRBV7-9; perhaps D is TRBD1 or TRBD2 (5 bases each). The CDR3 has 15 residues. Trimming removed 5 bases at V and 5 bases at J, with 18 bases between. The germline V gene has CDR1 SEHNR and CDR2 FQNEAQ (reference sequence). The chain's CDR3 is CASSTLQRGRETQYF. The CDR3 coding sequence is TGTGCCAGCAGCACGCTACAGAGGGGTAGGGAGACCCAGTACTTC. The full variable domain, in which reference TRBV7-9 and TRBJ2-5 provide the parts outside the CDR3, is DTGVSQNPRHKITKRGQNVTFRCDPISEHNRLYWYRQTLGQGPEFLTYFQNEAQLEKSRLLSDRFSAERPKGSFSTLEIQRTEQGDSAMYLCASSTLQRGRETQYFGPGTRLLVL.

The chain employs TRBV29-1 and TRBJ2-1, with TRBD2 matching over 14 bases. The CDR3 length is 17 residues. In germline, CDR1 is SQVTM, CDR2 ANQGSEA. V trimming: 3 bases; J trimming: 5 bases; junction bases outside the gene matches: 9. The CDR3 region is CSVDGRLGLAGDNEQFF. CDR3 DNA: TGCAGCGTTGATGGGAGACTGGGACTAGCGGGAGACAATGAGCAGTTCTTC.

This clone occurred once. This chain connects TRBV10-1 to TRBJ2-4; 9 bases align to TRBD1. CDR3 length equals 14 residues. The germline gives CDR1 WNHNN, CDR2 SYGVQD (reference sequence). The trim removed 3 bases at V and 5 bases at J, leaving 2 bases unmatched. CDR3 residues: CASSDRQGENIQYF. CDR3 in DNA: TGCGCCAGCAGTGATCGACAGGGGGAAAACATTCAGTACTTC.

The chain is built from TRBV11-2 and TRBJ2-7; 10 positions match TRBD1. With V trimmed by 0 bases and J by 4 bases, 9 bases remained unmatched. Germline V CDR1 and CDR2: SGHAT, FQNNGV. The CDR3 covers 17 residues. In DNA form, the CDR3 reads TGTGCCAGCAGCTTAGATGAATTAGGGACAGGGGTGTACGAGCAGTACTTC. This codes for CASSLDELGTGVYEQYF.

The gene calls are TRBV6-1 and TRBJ2-5, with unresolved D. Germline loops: CDR1 MNHNS, CDR2 SASEGT. The CDR3 runs to 12 residues. V was pared by 8 bases and J by 1 base, with 8 bases between. This CDR3 is CASRRLQETQYF. The CDR3 DNA reads as TGTGCCAGCCGCAGGCTCCAAGAGACCCAGTACTTC.

This chain connects TRBV7-9 to TRBJ2-1; D possibly uses TRBD1 or TRBD2 (5 bases each). Germline lookup yields CDR1 SEHNR and CDR2 FQNEAQ (reference sequence). This CDR3 has 14 amino acids. V was clipped by 5 bases and J by 5 bases, with 13 bases between them. The CDR3 is CASSAPGAHNEQFF. The CDR3 coding sequence is TGTGCCAGCAGCGCCCCCGGGGCCCACAATGAGCAGTTCTTC. The full variable domain, its missing parts supplied by reference TRBV7-9 and TRBJ2-1, is DTGVSQNPRHKITKRGQNVTFRCDPISEHNRLYWYRQTLGQGPEFLTYFQNEAQLEKSRLLSDRFSAERPKGSFSTLEIQRTEQGDSAMYLCASSAPGAHNEQFFGPGTRLTVL.

This rearrangement joins TRBV2 to TRBJ2-2; a weak D match, TRBD1 (5 bases). CDR1 and CDR2 from the germline V gene are SNHLY and FYNNEI. V shed 7 bases and J shed 5 bases, with 17 bases lying between them. CDR3 length equals 15 residues. The CDR3 spells CASISRRVGTGELFF. CDR3 nucleotides: TGTGCCAGCATCTCCCGCAGGGTTGGAACCGGGGAGCTGTTTTTT.

This chain joins TRBV15 and TRBJ1-4; 9 bases map to TRBD1. Per the germline V gene, CDR1 is LNHNV and CDR2 is YYDKDF (reference sequence). This CDR3 spans 14 amino acids. The trim removed 7 bases at V and 7 bases at J, leaving 7 bases unmatched. The CDR3 region is CATTSDRGSEKLFF. The CDR3, as DNA: TGTGCCACCACTTCGGACAGGGGTAGTGAAAAACTGTTTTTT. The full variable domain, its missing parts supplied by reference TRBV15 and TRBJ1-4, is DAMVIQNPRYQVTQFGKPVTLSCSQTLNHNVMYWYQQKSSQAPKLLFHYYDKDFNNEADTPDNFQSRRPNTSFCFLDIRSPGLGDTAMYLCATTSDRGSEKLFFGSGTQLSVL.